This entry features one T cell receptor (beta chain) sequence. The antigen remains unidentified. The data derive from a study of CD8 T cells in ankylosing spondylitis. Overall study findings and caveats: It appeared that ankylosing spondylitis blood was characterized by a TCR beta motif of 8 or 9 highly homologous variants.

This CDR3 spans 15 amino acids. Between the trimmed V and J ends, which lost 1 base and 0 bases, there was a span of 10 bases. Germline CDR1 and CDR2: SGHDN and FVKESK. Each CDR3 protein gets one entry after TCRdb re-called the 5' RACE reads with MiXCR. The profile covers around 890,000 distinct CDR3 sequences, with about 10% appearing a single time and 0.51% taken by the ten largest. The TCR was taken from a male donor with ankylosing spondylitis. Sequencing was performed on blood, either unsorted or a sorted T cell fraction (not recorded which). The chain carries TRBV14 and TRBJ2-7, with D possibly TRBD2 on 5 matching bases. The CDR3 spells CASSQVPGSSYEQYF. The DNA of the CDR3 is TGTGCCAGCAGCCAAGTCCCGGGAAGCTCCTACGAGCAGTACTTC.